The clone carrying this T cell receptor beta chain is labeled as medium-sized. As yet, its antigen is unknown. Generated by immunoSEQ multiplex PCR, the TCRdb table keeps only in-frame clones and is missing some. The data contain approximately 3,000 clones, almost 25% of them singletons. Germline V gene sequence: CDR1 MNHGY, CDR2 SAAAGT. V gave up 0 bases and J gave up 11 bases; unmatched junction bases: 8. The CDR3 length is 16 residues. The data were obtained in a study of T cells in localized non-small cell lung cancer. Whole-study findings and limits: Higher adjacent-lung clonality was associated with shorter survival. Maximal T cell clonality occurred in uninvolved adjacent lung, with tumor ranking below it. There were a median around 57 of the top 100 tumor clones appearing in adjacent lung. Sequencing covered just one tumor region, so heterogeneity cannot be ruled out.

Material: lung tumor tissue, obtained before any cancer treatment. The sequence derives from a male donor aged 60 or over with stage II lung adenocarcinoma. V usage is TRBV6-8 and J usage is TRBJ2-1; TRBD1 matches 12 bases. The CDR3 reads CASSYSFLGQGAKQFF. CDR3 bases: TGTGCCAGCAGTTACTCCTTCCTGGGACAGGGGGCAAAGCAGTTCTTC.